Listed below are T cell receptor beta chains from one sample, sequenced in a study of monozygotic twins with cystic fibrosis. Here immunoSEQ multiplex PCR was the method, and the copy in TCRdb shows in-frame clones only, minus some. Among roughly 30,000 clones listed, roughly 90% were seen once. The source material was blood. These receptors were collected from a girl between 2 and 10 years old with cystic fibrosis. Each CDR3 is given with its conserved first and last residue. Fields, in order: CDR3 DNA, CDR3 protein, clone size, V gene, D gene, J gene. D genes are given only for firm matches. Only some rows state a clone size, as once, few, many or a class for expanded clones.

CDR3nt: TGTGCCAGCAGTCTCACTAGTACCTACGAGCAGTACTTC
CDR3aa: CASSLTSTYEQYF
abundance: -
v_gene: TRBV7-2
d_gene: -
j_gene: TRBJ2-7

CDR3nt: TGTGCCAGCAGCCAAGGACAGATCCCCTACGAGCAGTACTTC
CDR3aa: CASSQGQIPYEQYF
abundance: -
v_gene: TRBV4-2
d_gene: -
j_gene: TRBJ2-7

CDR3nt: TGCGCCAGCAGCCAAGAGGCTAGTTCCTACAATGAGCAGTTCTTC
CDR3aa: CASSQEASSYNEQFF
abundance: few
v_gene: TRBV4-1
d_gene: -
j_gene: TRBJ2-1

CDR3nt: TGTGCCAGCCAAGCTCTTGGACAGGGGGACCCTGAAGCTTTCTTT
CDR3aa: CASQALGQGDPEAFF
abundance: -
v_gene: TRBV28
d_gene: TRBD1
j_gene: TRBJ1-1

CDR3nt: TGTGCCAGTAGTATGTCGGGGTGGGGTGAAAAACTGTTTTTT
CDR3aa: CASSMSGWGEKLFF
abundance: -
v_gene: TRBV19
d_gene: -
j_gene: TRBJ1-4

CDR3nt: TGTGCCTGGAAGAGGGTCAGGGGAGGATCTGGAAACACCATATATTTT
CDR3aa: CAWKRVRGGSGNTIYF
abundance: -
v_gene: TRBV30
d_gene: -
j_gene: TRBJ1-3

CDR3nt: TGTGCCAGCAGTGAAGGTTTGGGCAGTACCCTTCTCCCTAACTATGGCTACACCTTC
CDR3aa: CASSEGLGSTLLPNYGYTF
abundance: -
v_gene: TRBV6-1
d_gene: -
j_gene: TRBJ1-2

CDR3nt: TGTGCCTGGAGCGGGGGGCACCAAGAGACCCAGTACTTC
CDR3aa: CAWSGGHQETQYF
abundance: once
v_gene: TRBV30
d_gene: -
j_gene: TRBJ2-5

CDR3nt: TGTGCCAGCAGCCTCGGGGGGACTAGCGTCTACAATGAGCAGTTCTTC
CDR3aa: CASSLGGTSVYNEQFF
abundance: -
v_gene: TRBV7-8
d_gene: TRBD2
j_gene: TRBJ2-1

CDR3nt: TGTGCCAGCAGCGCCGCCGGGACAGGGGGTTACGAGCAGTACTTC
CDR3aa: CASSAAGTGGYEQYF
abundance: -
v_gene: TRBV7-9
d_gene: TRBD1
j_gene: TRBJ2-7

CDR3nt: TGTGCCTGGAGTTTGGCGGGCGCTGGCAGCGGGGAGCTGTTTTTT
CDR3aa: CAWSLAGAGSGELFF
abundance: -
v_gene: TRBV30
d_gene: -
j_gene: TRBJ2-2

CDR3nt: TGTGCCAGCAGTCTGTGGAGTGGGAACACTGAAGCTTTCTTT
CDR3aa: CASSLWSGNTEAFF
abundance: -
v_gene: TRBV27
d_gene: -
j_gene: TRBJ1-1

CDR3nt: TGCGCCAGCAGCCAAGGACTAGCCCCCCTAGGCGAGCAGTACTTC
CDR3aa: CASSQGLAPLGEQYF
abundance: -
v_gene: TRBV4-3
d_gene: TRBD2
j_gene: TRBJ2-7

CDR3nt: TGTGCCAGCAGCTCCAGCTCCTACGAGCAGTACTTC
CDR3aa: CASSSSSYEQYF
abundance: -
v_gene: TRBV27
d_gene: -
j_gene: TRBJ2-7

CDR3nt: TGTGCCAGCAGTTATGGCTCTGGAAACACCATATATTTT
CDR3aa: CASSYGSGNTIYF
abundance: once
v_gene: TRBV6-5
d_gene: -
j_gene: TRBJ1-3

CDR3nt: TGCAGCGTTGAAGATGATCTATCTGAGGAGCAGTACTTC
CDR3aa: CSVEDDLSEEQYF
abundance: -
v_gene: TRBV29-1
d_gene: -
j_gene: TRBJ2-7

CDR3nt: TGTGCCAGCAGCGGGGGACTAGCGGGAAACAATGAGCAGTTCTTC
CDR3aa: CASSGGLAGNNEQFF
abundance: -
v_gene: TRBV7-2
d_gene: TRBD2
j_gene: TRBJ2-1

CDR3nt: TGTGCCAGTATAAATGGGGGAGCCCAGCATTTT
CDR3aa: CASINGGAQHF
abundance: -
v_gene: TRBV19
d_gene: -
j_gene: TRBJ1-5

CDR3nt: TGTGCCAGCCGTGGAGTTGCCTACAATGAGCAGTTCTTC
CDR3aa: CASRGVAYNEQFF
abundance: -
v_gene: TRBV7-9
d_gene: -
j_gene: TRBJ2-1

CDR3nt: TGTGCCAGCAGCCAAGAGGGGCCAGGGGGCTACGAAAAACTGTTTTTT
CDR3aa: CASSQEGPGGYEKLFF
abundance: -
v_gene: TRBV4-2
d_gene: TRBD1
j_gene: TRBJ1-4

CDR3nt: TGTGCCAGCAGCTTAGCACGCGGGTCCGGAAACACCATATATTTT
CDR3aa: CASSLARGSGNTIYF
abundance: -
v_gene: TRBV7-2
d_gene: -
j_gene: TRBJ1-3

CDR3nt: TGTGCCAGCAGCACAGGACTAGCGGGAGGTCGCAATGAGCAGTTCTTC
CDR3aa: CASSTGLAGGRNEQFF
abundance: few
v_gene: TRBV9
d_gene: TRBD2
j_gene: TRBJ2-1

CDR3nt: TGTGCCAGCAGCAAGGTACCCATGATGAACACTGAAGCTTTCTTT
CDR3aa: CASSKVPMMNTEAFF
abundance: -
v_gene: TRBV21-1
d_gene: -
j_gene: TRBJ1-1

CDR3nt: TGTGCCAGCAGCTTTGGGCAGGACTATGGCTACACCTTC
CDR3aa: CASSFGQDYGYTF
abundance: few
v_gene: TRBV7-9
d_gene: -
j_gene: TRBJ1-2

CDR3nt: TGTGCCAGCAGCCCAGGACTCACCAGTTCCTACGAGCAGTACTTC
CDR3aa: CASSPGLTSSYEQYF
abundance: -
v_gene: TRBV5-4
d_gene: -
j_gene: TRBJ2-7

CDR3nt: TGTGCCAGCTCACCAGGGCTTCAAGAGACCCAGTACTTC
CDR3aa: CASSPGLQETQYF
abundance: -
v_gene: TRBV18
d_gene: -
j_gene: TRBJ2-5

CDR3nt: TGCAGCGTTGTAACGGCTAGCGAGTCCTACGAGCAGTACTTC
CDR3aa: CSVVTASESYEQYF
abundance: -
v_gene: TRBV29-1
d_gene: -
j_gene: TRBJ2-7

CDR3nt: TGCAGCGTGGTCCCCGGTGACACTGAAGCTTTCTTT
CDR3aa: CSVVPGDTEAFF
abundance: -
v_gene: TRBV29-1
d_gene: -
j_gene: TRBJ1-1

CDR3nt: TGTGCCAGCAGCTTGGCCGGGGGGGGAGGCGGCTACACCTTC
CDR3aa: CASSLAGGGGGYTF
abundance: -
v_gene: TRBV5-4
d_gene: -
j_gene: TRBJ1-2

CDR3nt: TGTGCCACCAGCAGAGATTTGGGACAGGGCCTATACGAGCAGTACTTC
CDR3aa: CATSRDLGQGLYEQYF
abundance: -
v_gene: TRBV15
d_gene: TRBD1
j_gene: TRBJ2-7

CDR3nt: TGTGCCAGCTCACCAGGGACAGGGGCTACCACTAACTATGGCTACACCTTC
CDR3aa: CASSPGTGATTNYGYTF
abundance: -
v_gene: TRBV18
d_gene: TRBD1
j_gene: TRBJ1-2

CDR3nt: TGTGCCAGCAGCCAAACCAGACTAGCTGGCTACGAGCAGTACTTC
CDR3aa: CASSQTRLAGYEQYF
abundance: few
v_gene: TRBV5-5
d_gene: TRBD2
j_gene: TRBJ2-7

CDR3nt: TGTGCCAGCAGTTCAGGGACCTTCACTGAAGCTTTCTTT
CDR3aa: CASSSGTFTEAFF
abundance: once
v_gene: TRBV6-5
d_gene: -
j_gene: TRBJ1-1

CDR3nt: TGTGCCAGCAGCTTGTGGTCCCGTGACAATGAGCAGTTCTTC
CDR3aa: CASSLWSRDNEQFF
abundance: -
v_gene: TRBV5-6
d_gene: -
j_gene: TRBJ2-1

CDR3nt: TGTGCCAGCTCACCGGGGTACTTGAACACTGAAGCTTTCTTT
CDR3aa: CASSPGYLNTEAFF
abundance: -
v_gene: TRBV18
d_gene: -
j_gene: TRBJ1-1

CDR3nt: TGTGCCAGCAGCTTAACATTTACACTAGCGGGAGGGAATGAGCAGTTCTTC
CDR3aa: CASSLTFTLAGGNEQFF
abundance: -
v_gene: TRBV11-3
d_gene: TRBD2
j_gene: TRBJ2-1

CDR3nt: TGTGCCATCAGTGCCTCCAGGGGCGAATATGGCTACACCTTC
CDR3aa: CAISASRGEYGYTF
abundance: -
v_gene: TRBV10-3
d_gene: -
j_gene: TRBJ1-2

CDR3nt: TGTGCCAGTAGTATCGGGACACCCAGCAATCAGCCCCAGCATTTT
CDR3aa: CASSIGTPSNQPQHF
abundance: -
v_gene: TRBV19
d_gene: -
j_gene: TRBJ1-5

CDR3nt: TGTGCCAGCAGCCAAGATGACCTAGCGTACCGCGGCACAGATACGCAGTATTTT
CDR3aa: CASSQDDLAYRGTDTQYF
abundance: -
v_gene: TRBV14
d_gene: -
j_gene: TRBJ2-3

CDR3nt: TGTGCCAGCAGCTTAAGTAGCGGGAGTCCGGGTGAGCAGTTCTTC
CDR3aa: CASSLSSGSPGEQFF
abundance: -
v_gene: TRBV13
d_gene: TRBD2
j_gene: TRBJ2-1

CDR3nt: TGTGCCAGCAGCGTACTCGACAGCGGTCGAGCCGGAAACACCATATATTTT
CDR3aa: CASSVLDSGRAGNTIYF
abundance: -
v_gene: TRBV9
d_gene: -
j_gene: TRBJ1-3